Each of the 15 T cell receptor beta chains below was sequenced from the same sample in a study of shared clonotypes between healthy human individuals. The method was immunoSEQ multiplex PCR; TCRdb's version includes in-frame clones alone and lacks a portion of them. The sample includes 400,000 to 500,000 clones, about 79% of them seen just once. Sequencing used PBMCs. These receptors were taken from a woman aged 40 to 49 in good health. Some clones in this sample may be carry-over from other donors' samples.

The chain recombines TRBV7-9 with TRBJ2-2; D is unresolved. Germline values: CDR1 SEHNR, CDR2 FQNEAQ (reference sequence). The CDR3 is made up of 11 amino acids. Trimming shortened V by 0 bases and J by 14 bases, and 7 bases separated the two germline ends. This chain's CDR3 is CASSLARRLFF. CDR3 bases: TGTGCCAGCAGCTTAGCCAGGCGACTGTTTTTT.

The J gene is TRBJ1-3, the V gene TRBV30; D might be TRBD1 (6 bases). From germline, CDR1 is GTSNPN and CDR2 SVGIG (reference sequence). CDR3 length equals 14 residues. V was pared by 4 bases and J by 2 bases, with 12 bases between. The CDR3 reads CAWTTGFAGNTIYF. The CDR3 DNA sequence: TGTGCCTGGACCACAGGGTTTGCTGGAAACACCATATATTTT. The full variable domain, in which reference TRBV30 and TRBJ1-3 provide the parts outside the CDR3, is SQTIHQWPATLVQPVGSPLSLECTVEGTSNPNLYWYRQAAGRGLQLLFYSVGIGQISSEVPQNLSASRPQDRQFILSSKKLLLSDSGFYLCAWTTGFAGNTIYFGEGSWLTVV.

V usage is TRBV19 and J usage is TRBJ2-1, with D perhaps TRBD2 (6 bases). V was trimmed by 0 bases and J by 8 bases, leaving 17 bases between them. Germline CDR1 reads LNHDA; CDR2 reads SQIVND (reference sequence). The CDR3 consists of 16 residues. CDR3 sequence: CASSIDLGTPSDEQFF. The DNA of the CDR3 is TGTGCCAGTAGTATAGATTTGGGGACTCCCTCGGATGAGCAGTTCTTC.

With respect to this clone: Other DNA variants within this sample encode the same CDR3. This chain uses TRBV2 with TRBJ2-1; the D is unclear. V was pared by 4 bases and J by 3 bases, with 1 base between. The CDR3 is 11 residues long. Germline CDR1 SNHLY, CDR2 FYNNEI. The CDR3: CASSGYNEQFF. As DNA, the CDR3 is TGTGCCAGCAGTGGCTACAATGAGCAGTTCTTC.

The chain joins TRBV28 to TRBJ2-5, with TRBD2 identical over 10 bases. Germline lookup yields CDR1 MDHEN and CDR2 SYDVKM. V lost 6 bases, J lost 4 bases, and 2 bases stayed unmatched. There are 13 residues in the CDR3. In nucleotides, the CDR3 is TGTGCCAGCAGGCTAGCGGGAGCAGAGACCCAGTACTTC. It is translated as CASRLAGAETQYF.

The chain's CDR3 is CASSLELSQETQYF. CDR3 in DNA: TGTGCCAGCAGCTTAGAGTTAAGCCAAGAGACCCAGTACTTC. This sequence joins TRBV7-9 and TRBJ2-5, with D hard to call. The CDR3 is made up of 14 amino acids. Trimming pared 1 base from V and 1 base from J, leaving 7 bases between. Germline V CDR1 and CDR2: SEHNR, FQNEAQ (reference sequence).

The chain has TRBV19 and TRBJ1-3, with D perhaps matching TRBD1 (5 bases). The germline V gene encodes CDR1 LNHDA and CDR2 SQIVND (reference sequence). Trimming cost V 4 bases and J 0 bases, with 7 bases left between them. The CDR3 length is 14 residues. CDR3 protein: CASSTGLSGNTIYF. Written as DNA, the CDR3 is TGTGCCAGTAGTACGGGACTCTCTGGAAACACCATATATTTT. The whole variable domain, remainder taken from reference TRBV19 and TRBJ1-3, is DGGITQSPKYLFRKEGQNVTLSCEQNLNHDAMYWYRQDPGQGLRLIYYSQIVNDFQKGDIAEGYSVSREKKESFPLTVTSAQKNPTAFYLCASSTGLSGNTIYFGEGSWLTVV.

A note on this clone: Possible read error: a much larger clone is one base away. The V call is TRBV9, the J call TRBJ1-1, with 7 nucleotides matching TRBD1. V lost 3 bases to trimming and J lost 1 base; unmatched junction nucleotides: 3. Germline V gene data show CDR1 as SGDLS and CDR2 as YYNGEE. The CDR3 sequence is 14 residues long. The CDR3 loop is CASSGGTANTEAFF. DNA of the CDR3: TGTGCCAGCAGCGGAGGGACAGCGAACACTGAAGCTTTCTTT.

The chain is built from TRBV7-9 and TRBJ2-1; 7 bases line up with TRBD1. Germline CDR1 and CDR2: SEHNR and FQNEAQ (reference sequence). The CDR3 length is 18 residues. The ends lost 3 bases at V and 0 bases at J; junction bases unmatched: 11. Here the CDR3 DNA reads TGTGCCAGCAGCTTGCTTTTGTGGACAGGAGACTCCTACAATGAGCAGTTCTTC. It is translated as CASSLLLWTGDSYNEQFF.

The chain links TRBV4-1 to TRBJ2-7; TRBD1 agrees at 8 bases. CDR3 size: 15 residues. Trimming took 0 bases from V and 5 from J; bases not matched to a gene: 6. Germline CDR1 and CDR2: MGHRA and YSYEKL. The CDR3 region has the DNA TGCGCCAGCAGCCAAGAAGCCAGGGGGCTCGACGAGCAGTACTTC. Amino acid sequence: CASSQEARGLDEQYF.

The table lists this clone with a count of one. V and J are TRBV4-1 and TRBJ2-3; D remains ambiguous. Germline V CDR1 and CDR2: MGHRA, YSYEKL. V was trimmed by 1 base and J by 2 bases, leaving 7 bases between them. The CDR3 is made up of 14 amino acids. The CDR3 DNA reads TGCGCCAGCAGCCAAGTGACACCCACAGATACGCAGTATTTT. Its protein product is CASSQVTPTDTQYF.

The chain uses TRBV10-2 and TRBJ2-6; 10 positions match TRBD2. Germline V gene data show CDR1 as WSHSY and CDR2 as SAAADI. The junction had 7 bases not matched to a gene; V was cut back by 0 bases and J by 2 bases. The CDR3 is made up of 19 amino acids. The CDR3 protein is CASSESLAGVGPGANVLTF. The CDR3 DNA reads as TGCGCCAGCAGTGAGTCCCTAGCGGGAGTGGGGCCTGGGGCCAACGTCCTGACTTTC.

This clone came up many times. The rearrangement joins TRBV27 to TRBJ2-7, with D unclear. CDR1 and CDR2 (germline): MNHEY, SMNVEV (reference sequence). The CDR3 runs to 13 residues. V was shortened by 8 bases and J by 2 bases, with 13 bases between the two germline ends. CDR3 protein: CASGVGKTYEQYF. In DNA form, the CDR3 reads TGTGCCAGCGGGGTGGGGAAAACCTACGAGCAGTACTTC.

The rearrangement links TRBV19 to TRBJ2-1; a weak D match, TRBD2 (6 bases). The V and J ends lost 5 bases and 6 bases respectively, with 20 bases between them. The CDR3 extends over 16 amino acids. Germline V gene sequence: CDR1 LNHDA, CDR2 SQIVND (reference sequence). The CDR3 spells CASSRLTRPVPNEQFF. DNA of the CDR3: TGTGCCAGTAGTCGCCTGACTAGACCGGTCCCCAATGAGCAGTTCTTC.

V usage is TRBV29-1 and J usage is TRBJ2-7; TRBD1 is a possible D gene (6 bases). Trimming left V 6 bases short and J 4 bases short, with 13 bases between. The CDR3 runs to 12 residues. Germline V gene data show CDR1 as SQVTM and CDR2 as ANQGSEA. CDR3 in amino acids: CSVRTALYEQYF. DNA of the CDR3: TGCAGCGTGCGGACAGCCTTGTACGAGCAGTACTTC.